Listed below are T cell receptor beta chains from one sample, sequenced in a study of T cell responses to AZD1222 COVID-19 vaccine. Data came from immunoSEQ multiplex PCR; TCRdb stores just in-frame clones and leaves some out. The data hold about 260,000 clones, with approximately 95% observed a single time. The sequencing here drew on peripheral blood, taken on day 0 of AZD1222 vaccination. All receptors derive from an adult in good health. The CDR3 runs from the conserved cysteine through the conserved F or W. D genes are given only for firm matches. Only some rows state a clone size, as once, few, many or a class for expanded clones.

J gene | clone size | V gene | D gene | CDR3 protein | CDR3 DNA
TRBJ1-1 | NA | TRBV28 | NA | CASNEGRVAFF | TGTGCCAGCAATGAGGGAAGGGTAGCTTTCTTT
TRBJ2-3 | NA | TRBV5-6 | TRBD2 | CASSLGASGKDTQYF | TGTGCCAGCAGCTTGGGGGCTAGCGGGAAGGATACGCAGTATTTT
TRBJ2-2 | NA | TRBV15 | TRBD2 | CATSRGPRTSGGETGELFF | TGTGCCACCAGCAGAGGCCCTCGGACTAGCGGGGGAGAGACCGGGGAGCTGTTTTTT
TRBJ1-3 | NA | TRBV28 | TRBD1 | CASRNRGTSGNTIYF | TGTGCCAGCAGGAACAGGGGGACGTCTGGAAACACCATATATTTT
TRBJ2-1 | NA | TRBV3-1/TRBV3-2 | NA | CASSQDIRREQFF | TGTGCCAGCAGCCAAGATATCCGCCGGGAGCAGTTCTTC
TRBJ2-7 | NA | TRBV9 | NA | CASSVEAGVSYEQYF | TGTGCCAGCAGCGTAGAAGCAGGGGTCAGCTACGAGCAGTACTTC
TRBJ2-1 | NA | TRBV7-2 | NA | CASSFPRGANEQFF | TGTGCCAGCAGCTTCCCCCGGGGCGCAAATGAGCAGTTCTTC
TRBJ2-3 | NA | TRBV10-3 | TRBD1 | CATSRDRATDTQYF | TGTGCCACCTCGCGGGACAGGGCCACAGATACGCAGTATTTT
TRBJ2-7 | NA | TRBV7-9 | TRBD1 | CASSSPDRAVYEQYF | TGTGCCAGCAGCTCCCCGGACAGGGCGGTCTACGAGCAGTACTTC
TRBJ2-3 | once | TRBV2 | TRBD1 | CASRGQGAPTDTQYF | TGTGCCAGCAGAGGACAGGGGGCCCCCACAGATACGCAGTATTTT
TRBJ2-1 | NA | TRBV20-1 | TRBD2 | CSASLAGGRNEQFF | TGCAGTGCTAGTCTAGCGGGAGGGCGCAATGAGCAGTTCTTC
TRBJ2-5 | NA | TRBV5-6 | TRBD2 | CASSRTWRGGGTQYF | TGTGCCAGCAGCCGGACCTGGCGGGGGGGCGGTACCCAGTACTTC
TRBJ2-7 | once | TRBV2 | TRBD1 | CASSLTGEPTYEQYF | TGTGCCAGCAGTCTTACAGGGGAACCGACCTACGAGCAGTACTTC
TRBJ2-1 | once | TRBV5-1 | NA | CASSLSGLNNEQFF | TGCGCCAGCAGCTTGTCCGGGCTAAACAATGAGCAGTTCTTC
TRBJ1-6 | NA | TRBV5-1 | NA | CASSLAGRGNSPLHF | TGCGCCAGCAGCTTGGCCGGACGGGGTAATTCACCCCTCCACTTT
TRBJ2-3 | NA | TRBV21-1 | NA | CASSKARGALVTDTQYF | TGTGCCAGCAGCAAAGCGAGAGGGGCACTCGTGACAGATACGCAGTATTTT
TRBJ2-2 | NA | TRBV7-6 | NA | CASSLAGGNTGELFF | TGTGCCAGCAGCTTAGCAGGAGGGAACACCGGGGAGCTGTTTTTT
TRBJ2-7 | NA | TRBV4-3 | NA | CASSQDYAATSSYEQYF | TGCGCCAGCAGCCAAGATTACGCGGCTACCAGCTCCTACGAGCAGTACTTC
TRBJ1-1 | NA | TRBV7-8 | NA | CASSFQVNTEAFF | TGTGCCAGCAGCTTCCAGGTTAACACTGAAGCTTTCTTT
TRBJ2-3 | NA | TRBV19 | NA | CASSFTGSTDTQYF | TGTGCCAGTAGTTTTACAGGGAGCACAGATACGCAGTATTTT
TRBJ2-1 | NA | TRBV28 | NA | CASSLWPETRFF | TGTGCCAGCAGTTTATGGCCGGAGACACGGTTCTTC
TRBJ2-7 | NA | TRBV7-9 | NA | CASSLGSYEQYF | TGTGCCAGCAGCTTGGGCTCGTACGAGCAGTACTTC
TRBJ1-2 | NA | TRBV4-2 | NA | CASSQDLENYGYTF | TGTGCCAGCAGCCAAGATTTGGAAAACTATGGCTACACCTTC
TRBJ1-5 | NA | TRBV3-1/TRBV3-2 | NA | CASSQGRGIEELQHF | TGTGCCAGCAGCCAGGGCAGGGGTATAGAAGAGCTCCAGCATTTT
TRBJ1-3 | NA | TRBV9 | NA | CASSLGGPSSGNTIYF | TGTGCCAGCAGCCTCGGGGGCCCGAGCTCTGGAAACACCATATATTTT
TRBJ2-5 | NA | TRBV7-9 | NA | CASSLPPGLETQYF | TGTGCCAGCAGCTTACCCCCGGGGTTAGAGACCCAGTACTTC
TRBJ2-1 | NA | TRBV28 | NA | CASSPGNEQFF | TGTGCCAGCAGCCCAGGGAATGAGCAGTTCTTC
TRBJ1-2 | few | TRBV5-5 | NA | CASSGDNNYGYTF | TGTGCCAGCAGCGGGGACAATAACTATGGCTACACCTTC
TRBJ1-1 | NA | TRBV7-9 | TRBD1 | CASSLGDRMNTEAFF | TGTGCCAGCAGCTTAGGGGACAGGATGAACACTGAAGCTTTCTTT
TRBJ1-2 | NA | TRBV15 | TRBD1 | CATSGTGGGYTF | TGTGCCACCAGCGGGACAGGGGGTGGCTACACCTTC
TRBJ1-6 | NA | TRBV6-5 | NA | CASTEGSSYNSPLHF | TGTGCCAGCACGGAGGGGAGCTCCTATAATTCACCCCTCCACTTT
TRBJ1-6 | NA | TRBV5-4 | NA | CASSWPGGSPLHF | TGTGCCAGCAGCTGGCCCGGAGGTTCACCCCTCCACTTT
TRBJ1-5 | NA | TRBV6-5 | TRBD1 | CASSPDTGGQPQHF | TGTGCCAGCAGTCCCGATACAGGGGGTCAGCCCCAGCATTTT
TRBJ1-1 | NA | TRBV18 | NA | CASSPIYNPYTEAFF | TGTGCCAGCTCACCGATCTACAACCCGTACACTGAAGCTTTCTTT
TRBJ1-1 | NA | TRBV3-1/TRBV3-2 | NA | CASSQRGGTEAFF | TGTGCCAGCAGCCAAAGGGGGGGGACTGAAGCTTTCTTT
TRBJ1-1 | NA | TRBV2 | NA | CASKNGPNTEAFF | TGTGCCAGCAAGAACGGCCCGAACACTGAAGCTTTCTTT
TRBJ1-1 | NA | TRBV19 | NA | CASRNPGLPPYTEAFF | TGTGCCAGTAGAAACCCTGGGCTTCCGCCCTACACTGAAGCTTTCTTT
TRBJ2-1 | once | TRBV7-6 | NA | CASSSWGTQGLRNEQFF | TGTGCCAGCAGCTCCTGGGGCACACAGGGTTTGAGAAATGAGCAGTTCTTC
TRBJ2-3 | NA | TRBV9 | NA | CASSVGSTDTQYF | TGTGCCAGCAGCGTAGGGAGCACAGATACGCAGTATTTT
TRBJ1-4 | NA | TRBV18 | NA | CASSPSGWEEATNEKLFF | TGTGCCAGCTCACCATCTGGGTGGGAAGAAGCAACTAATGAAAAACTGTTTTTT
TRBJ2-1 | once | TRBV11-3 | TRBD2 | CASSLFAGDRNEQFF | TGTGCCAGCAGCTTATTTGCGGGAGATCGCAATGAGCAGTTCTTC
TRBJ2-2 | NA | TRBV4-3 | NA | CASSQDVAITAGELFF | TGCGCCAGCAGCCAAGATGTAGCTATTACAGCCGGGGAGCTGTTTTTT
TRBJ2-7 | NA | TRBV11-1 | TRBD1 | CASSFDPGQGTYEQYF | TGTGCCAGCAGCTTCGATCCGGGACAGGGCACCTACGAGCAGTACTTC
TRBJ2-7 | NA | TRBV7-2 | NA | CASSTVGGSRYEQYF | TGTGCCAGCAGCACAGTTGGGGGGAGTAGGTACGAGCAGTACTTC
TRBJ1-6 | NA | TRBV19 | NA | CASKGGVIENSPLHF | TGTGCCAGTAAAGGGGGGGTGATAGAGAATTCACCCCTCCACTTT
TRBJ1-5 | NA | TRBV19 | NA | CASSIDLEDTRGLSQHF | TGTGCCAGTAGTATAGATCTGGAGGACACCCGAGGATTGTCCCAGCATTTT
TRBJ1-2 | once | TRBV28 | NA | CASRPSGYGYTF | TGTGCCAGCAGGCCCAGTGGCTATGGCTACACCTTC
TRBJ1-4 | NA | TRBV18 | NA | CASSRQGRNNEKLFF | TGTGCCAGCTCACGCCAAGGACGGAACAATGAAAAACTGTTTTTT
TRBJ2-2 | NA | TRBV11-2 | TRBD2 | CASSSRRTSGQVGELFF | TGTGCCAGCAGCTCCAGAAGGACTAGCGGGCAGGTCGGGGAGCTGTTTTTT
TRBJ1-3 | NA | TRBV9 | NA | CASSVGGNSGNTIYF | TGTGCCAGCAGCGTAGGCGGCAACTCTGGAAACACCATATATTTT